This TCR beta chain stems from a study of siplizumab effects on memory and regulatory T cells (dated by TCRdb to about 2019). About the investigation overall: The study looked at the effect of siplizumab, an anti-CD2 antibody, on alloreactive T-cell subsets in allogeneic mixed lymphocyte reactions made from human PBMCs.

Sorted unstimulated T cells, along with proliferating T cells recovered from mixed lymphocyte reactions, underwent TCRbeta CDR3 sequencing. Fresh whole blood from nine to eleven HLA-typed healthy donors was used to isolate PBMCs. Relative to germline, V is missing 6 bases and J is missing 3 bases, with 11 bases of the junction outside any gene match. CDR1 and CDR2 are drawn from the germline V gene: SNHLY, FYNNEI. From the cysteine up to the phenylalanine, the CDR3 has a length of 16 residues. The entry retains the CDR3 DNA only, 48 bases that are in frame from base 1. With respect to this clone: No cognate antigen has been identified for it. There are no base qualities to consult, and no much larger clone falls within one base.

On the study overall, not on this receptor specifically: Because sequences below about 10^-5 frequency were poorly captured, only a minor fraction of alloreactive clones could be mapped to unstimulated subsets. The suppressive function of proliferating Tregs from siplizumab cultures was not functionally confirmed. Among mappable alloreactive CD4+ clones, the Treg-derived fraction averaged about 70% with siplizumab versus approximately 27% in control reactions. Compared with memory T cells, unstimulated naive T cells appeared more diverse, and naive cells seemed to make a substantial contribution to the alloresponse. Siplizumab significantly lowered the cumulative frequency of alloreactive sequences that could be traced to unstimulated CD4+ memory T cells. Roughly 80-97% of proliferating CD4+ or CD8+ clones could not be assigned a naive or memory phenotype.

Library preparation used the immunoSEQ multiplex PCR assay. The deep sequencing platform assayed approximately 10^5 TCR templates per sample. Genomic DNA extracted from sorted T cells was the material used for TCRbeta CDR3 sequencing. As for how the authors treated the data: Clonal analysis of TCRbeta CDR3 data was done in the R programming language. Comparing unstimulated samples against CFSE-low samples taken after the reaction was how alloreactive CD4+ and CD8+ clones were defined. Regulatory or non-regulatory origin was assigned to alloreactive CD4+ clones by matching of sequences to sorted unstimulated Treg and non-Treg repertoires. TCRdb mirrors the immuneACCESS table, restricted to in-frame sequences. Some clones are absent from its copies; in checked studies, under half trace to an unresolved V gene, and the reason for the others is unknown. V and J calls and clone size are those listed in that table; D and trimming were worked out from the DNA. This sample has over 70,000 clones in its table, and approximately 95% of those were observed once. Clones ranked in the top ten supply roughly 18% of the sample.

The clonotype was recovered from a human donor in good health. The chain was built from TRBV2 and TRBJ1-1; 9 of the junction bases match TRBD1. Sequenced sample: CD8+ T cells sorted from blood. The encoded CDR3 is CASRGSGTGTYTEAFF. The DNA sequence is TGTGCCAGCAGAGGATCCGGGACAGGGACGTACACTGAAGCTTTCTTT.